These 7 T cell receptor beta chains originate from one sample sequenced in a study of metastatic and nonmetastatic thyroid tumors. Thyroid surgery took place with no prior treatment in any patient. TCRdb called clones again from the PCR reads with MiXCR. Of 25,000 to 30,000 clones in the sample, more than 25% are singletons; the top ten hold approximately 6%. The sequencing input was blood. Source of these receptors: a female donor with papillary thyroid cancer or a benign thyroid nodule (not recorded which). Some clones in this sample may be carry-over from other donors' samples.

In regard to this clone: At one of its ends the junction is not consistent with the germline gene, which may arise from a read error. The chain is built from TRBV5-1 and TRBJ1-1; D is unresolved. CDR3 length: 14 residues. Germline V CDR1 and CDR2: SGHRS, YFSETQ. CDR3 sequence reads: CASSLGHSRRVAFF. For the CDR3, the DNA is TGCGCCAGCAGTTTGGGTCACAGCCGAAGGGTAGCTTTCTTT.

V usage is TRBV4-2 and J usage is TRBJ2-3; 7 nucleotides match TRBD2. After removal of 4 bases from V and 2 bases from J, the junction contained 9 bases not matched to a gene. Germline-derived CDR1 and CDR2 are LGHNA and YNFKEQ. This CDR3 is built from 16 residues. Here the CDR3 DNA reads TGTGCCAGCAGCCGGCGGGGCGGGAGCGACACAGATACGCAGTATTTT. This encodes CASSRRGGSDTDTQYF.

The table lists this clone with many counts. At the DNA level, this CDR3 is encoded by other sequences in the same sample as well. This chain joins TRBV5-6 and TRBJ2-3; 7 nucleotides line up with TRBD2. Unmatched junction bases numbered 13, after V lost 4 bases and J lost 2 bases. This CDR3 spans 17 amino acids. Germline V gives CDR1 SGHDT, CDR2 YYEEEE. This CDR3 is CASSLLTSGRDTDTQYF. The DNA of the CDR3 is TGTGCCAGCAGCCTACTGACTAGTGGGAGGGACACAGATACGCAGTATTTT.

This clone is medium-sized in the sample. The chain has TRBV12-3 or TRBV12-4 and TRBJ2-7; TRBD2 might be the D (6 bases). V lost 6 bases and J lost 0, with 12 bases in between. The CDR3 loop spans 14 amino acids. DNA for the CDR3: TGTGCCAGCAGGAGGGAGGATGGCTCCTACGAGCAGTACTTC. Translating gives CASRREDGSYEQYF.

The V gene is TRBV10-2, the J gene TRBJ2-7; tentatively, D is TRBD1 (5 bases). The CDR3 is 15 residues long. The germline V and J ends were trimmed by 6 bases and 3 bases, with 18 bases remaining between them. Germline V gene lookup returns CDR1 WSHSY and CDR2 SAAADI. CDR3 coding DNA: TGCGCCAGCAGGCCTCAGGGCTTAGGGGTCTACGAGCAGTACTTC. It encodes CASRPQGLGVYEQYF.

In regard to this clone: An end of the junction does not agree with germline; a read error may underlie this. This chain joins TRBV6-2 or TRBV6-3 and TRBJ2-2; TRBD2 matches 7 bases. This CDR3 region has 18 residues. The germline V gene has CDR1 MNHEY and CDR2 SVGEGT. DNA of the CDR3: TGTGCCAGCAGGGCTCCCCGAGGTACCGGGGGGAACACCTGGGAGCTGTTTTTT. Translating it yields CASRAPRGTGGNTWELFF.

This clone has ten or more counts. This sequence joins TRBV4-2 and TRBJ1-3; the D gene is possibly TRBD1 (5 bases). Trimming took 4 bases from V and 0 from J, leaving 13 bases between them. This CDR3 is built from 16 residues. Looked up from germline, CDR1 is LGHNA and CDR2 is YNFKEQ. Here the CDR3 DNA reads TGTGCCAGCAGCCTAATAGGGACGTTCTCTGGAAACACCATATATTTT. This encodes CASSLIGTFSGNTIYF.